This entry lists 28 T cell receptor beta chains sequenced from one sample in a study of cytomegalovirus exposure and HLA in healthy donors. Repertoires were generated with immunoSEQ multiplex PCR, while TCRdb's copy carries only in-frame clones and drops some. The repertoire holds about 74,000 clones, with about 95% as singletons. Sequencing was carried out using PBMCs. All receptors come from a woman between 18 and 30 years old in good health and CMV-seropositive.

The gene calls are TRBV7-9 and TRBJ2-3; 11 bases agree with TRBD1. The junction had 14 bases not matched to a gene; V was cut back by 1 base and J by 5 bases. Germline CDR1 SEHNR, CDR2 FQNEAQ (reference sequence). This CDR3 comprises 19 residues. As DNA, the CDR3 is TGTGCCAGCAGCTTAGTCCGCCAATACCGGGACAGGGGGTTAGATACGCAGTATTTT. Amino acids: CASSLVRQYRDRGLDTQYF.

The chain carries TRBV18 and TRBJ1-5, with D perhaps TRBD1 (6 bases). This CDR3 spans 15 amino acids. In germline, CDR1 is KGHSH, CDR2 LQKENI. The germline V and J ends were trimmed by 3 bases and 3 bases, with 12 bases remaining between them. The CDR3 DNA is TGTGCCAGCTCACCCCGGACAGTGCACAATCAGCCCCAGCATTTT. Residues: CASSPRTVHNQPQHF.

This chain joins TRBV15 and TRBJ2-3, with D tentatively TRBD2 (5 bases). With 1 base removed from V and 0 bases from J, the gap between germline ends came to 11 bases. CDR1 and CDR2 (germline): LNHNV, YYDKDF (reference sequence). This CDR3 is built from 16 residues. CDR3 in amino acids: CATSRAGIPSTDTQYF. The CDR3 DNA reads TGTGCCACCAGCAGAGCCGGGATACCTAGCACAGATACGCAGTATTTT.

The chain has TRBV12-5 and TRBJ2-1, with D tentatively TRBD1 (6 bases). The V gene lost 5 bases and the J gene lost 9 bases, with 20 bases spanning the gap. The CDR3 loop spans 15 amino acids. Per germline, CDR1 LGHNT and CDR2 FRNRAP. The CDR3 region is CASGLPEQGRGEQFF. The CDR3 DNA sequence: TGTGCTAGTGGTCTCCCCGAACAGGGCCGCGGTGAGCAGTTCTTC.

The rearrangement links TRBV5-1 to TRBJ2-7; 9 positions agree with TRBD2. In germline, CDR1 is SGHRS, CDR2 YFSETQ. The CDR3 consists of 16 residues. V gave up 0 bases and J gave up 1 base; unmatched junction bases: 5. The CDR3 DNA is TGCGCCAGCAGCTTGGTGCTAGCGGGGCCATCCTACGAGCAGTACTTC. The encoded protein is CASSLVLAGPSYEQYF.

This chain uses TRBV19 with TRBJ2-1; 11 nucleotides agree with TRBD2. CDR1 is LNHDA, CDR2 SQIVND, per germline (reference sequence). This CDR3 contains 17 residues. Trimming removed 3 bases from V and 3 bases from J; junction bases left unmatched: 7. CDR3 in DNA: TGTGCCAGTAGTATCATAACTAGCGGGAGAAACTACAATGAGCAGTTCTTC. Translating gives CASSIITSGRNYNEQFF.

The table lists this clone with a few counts. The J gene is TRBJ2-2, the V gene TRBV2; no reliable D call. Germline CDR1 is SNHLY and CDR2 is FYNNEI. The germline V and J ends were trimmed by 2 bases and 3 bases, with 7 bases remaining between them. There are 14 residues in the CDR3. The CDR3: CASSELGDTGELFF. The CDR3 bases are TGTGCCAGCAGTGAACTGGGCGACACCGGGGAGCTGTTTTTT. Supplemented by reference TRBV2 and TRBJ2-2, the full variable domain reads EPEVTQTPSHQVTQMGQEVILRCVPISNHLYFYWYRQILGQKVEFLVSFYNNEISEKSEIFDDQFSVERPDGSNFTLKIRSTKLEDSAMYFCASSELGDTGELFFGEGSRLTVL.

This chain connects TRBV7-9 to TRBJ1-2; tentatively, D is TRBD1 (5 bases). Trimming left V 3 bases short and J 4 bases short, with 9 bases between. Germline CDR1 SEHNR, CDR2 FQNEAQ (reference sequence). This CDR3 has 13 residues. For the CDR3, the DNA is TGTGCCAGCAGCTTCGACAGTCTCTATGGCTACACCTTC. This translates into CASSFDSLYGYTF. Together with reference TRBV7-9 and TRBJ1-2, the CDR3 gives the full variable domain: DTGVSQNPRHKITKRGQNVTFRCDPISEHNRLYWYRQTLGQGPEFLTYFQNEAQLEKSRLLSDRFSAERPKGSFSTLEIQRTEQGDSAMYLCASSFDSLYGYTFGSGTRLTVV.

This chain joins TRBV27 and TRBJ2-7; D ambiguous. Trimming left V 0 bases short and J 4 bases short, with 13 bases between. Germline-derived CDR1 and CDR2 are MNHEY and SMNVEV (reference sequence). The CDR3 length is 15 residues. CDR3 loop: CASSLSNLYEYEQYF. The CDR3 DNA is TGTGCCAGCAGTTTATCGAACCTATACGAATACGAGCAGTACTTC.

The gene calls are TRBV5-4 and TRBJ2-3, with 9 bases that match TRBD2. This CDR3 spans 15 amino acids. Germline CDR1 reads SGHNT; CDR2 reads YYREEE (reference sequence). Trimming took 4 bases from V and 4 from J; bases not matched to a gene: 7. The CDR3 DNA follows: TGTGCCAGCAGCCGACTAGCGGTGCTCCCAGATACGCAGTATTTT. It codes for CASSRLAVLPDTQYF.

The chain carries TRBV5-1 and TRBJ2-1; TRBD2 matches 10 bases. CDR1 and CDR2 from the germline V gene are SGHRS and YFSETQ. The CDR3 is 15 amino acids. J lost 8 bases, V lost 4 bases, and 9 bases had no gene match. CDR3 sequence reads: CASSLSGRAIDEQFF. The CDR3 DNA sequence: TGCGCCAGCAGCCTAAGCGGGAGGGCCATCGATGAGCAGTTCTTC.

The V gene is TRBV4-3, the J gene TRBJ1-3; D unclear. The CDR3 spans 16 residues. The germline gives CDR1 LGHNA, CDR2 YSLEER. V gave up 0 bases and J gave up 1 base, with 10 bases separating them. The CDR3 here is CASSQDIAGSGNTIYF. In DNA, the CDR3 is TGCGCCAGCAGCCAAGATATAGCCGGATCTGGAAACACCATATATTTT.

V and J are TRBV21-1 and TRBJ1-2; no DNA check was done on the table's D call, TRBD1. TRBV21-1 is described as a pseudogene. This CDR3 comprises 17 residues. The CDR3 spells CASSLHVGEFSDYGYTF. The CDR3 DNA reads as TGTGCCAGCAGCCTTCATGTAGGGGAATTCTCTGACTATGGCTACACCTTC.

V gene TRBV5-6 combines with J gene TRBJ2-1, with a tentative D call TRBD2 (5 bases). Deletions cut 0 bases from V and 8 bases from J, with 9 bases between. The CDR3 length is 13 residues. The germline V gene has CDR1 SGHDT and CDR2 YYEEEE. CDR3 region: CASSLGRRYEQFF. CDR3 coding DNA: TGTGCCAGCAGCTTGGGTCGGAGGTATGAGCAGTTCTTC. The full variable domain, its missing parts supplied by reference TRBV5-6 and TRBJ2-1, is DAGVTQSPTHLIKTRGQQVTLRCSPKSGHDTVSWYQQALGQGPQFIFQYYEEEERQRGNFPDRFSGHQFPNYSSELNVNALLLGDSALYLCASSLGRRYEQFFGPGTRLTVL.

CDR3 nucleotide sequence: TGTGCCAGCAGCTTTTGGCCTCCCGGGGGCTACACCTTC. This translates into CASSFWPPGGYTF. The V gene is TRBV5-6, the J gene TRBJ1-2; D is uncertain. The CDR3 length is 13 residues. Deletions cut 2 bases from V and 8 bases from J, with 13 bases between. Germline CDR1 reads SGHDT; CDR2 reads YYEEEE. The whole variable domain, remainder taken from reference TRBV5-6 and TRBJ1-2, is DAGVTQSPTHLIKTRGQQVTLRCSPKSGHDTVSWYQQALGQGPQFIFQYYEEEERQRGNFPDRFSGHQFPNYSSELNVNALLLGDSALYLCASSFWPPGGYTFGSGTRLTVV.

V usage is TRBV9 and J usage is TRBJ2-3, with TRBD1 matching over 9 bases. V lost 6 bases and J lost 2; bases outside the gene matches: 7. The CDR3 consists of 15 residues. The germline V gene has CDR1 SGDLS and CDR2 YYNGEE. The CDR3 nucleotides read TGTGCCAGCACCGTGACAGGGGGTTCCACAGATACGCAGTATTTT. Amino acids: CASTVTGGSTDTQYF.

V is TRBV7-6 and J is TRBJ2-5; a weak D match, TRBD2 (6 bases). The length of the CDR3 is 13 residues. Germline V gene sequence: CDR1 SGHVS, CDR2 FNYEAQ. V was trimmed by 5 bases and J by 5 bases, leaving 12 bases between them. The CDR3 region is CASSINAGETQYF. The CDR3, as DNA: TGTGCCAGCAGCATAAATGCGGGGGAGACCCAGTACTTC. Drawing the rest from reference TRBV7-6 and TRBJ2-5, the complete variable domain is GAGVSQSPRYKVTKRGQDVALRCDPISGHVSLYWYRQALGQGPEFLTYFNYEAQQDKSGLPNDRFSAERPEGSISTLTIQRTEQRDSAMYRCASSINAGETQYFGPGTRLLVL.

The V call is TRBV19, the J call TRBJ1-4; D is perhaps TRBD1 (6 bases). Germline V gives CDR1 LNHDA, CDR2 SQIVND (reference sequence). This CDR3 has 15 residues. V lost 4 bases, J lost 5 bases, and 14 bases lay in between. In DNA, the CDR3 is TGTGCCAGTAGTAGGGGCGAGACAGGCAATGAAAAACTGTTTTTT. The encoded protein is CASSRGETGNEKLFF.

The V and J genes are TRBV7-2 and TRBJ2-1; TRBD2 agrees at 10 bases. V lost 5 bases and J lost 4; bases outside the gene matches: 5. CDR3 length: 15 residues. Germline CDR1 reads SGHTA; CDR2 reads FQGNSA. The CDR3 here is CASSLGLANYNEQFF. The CDR3 nucleotides are TGTGCCAGCAGCCTGGGACTAGCGAATTACAATGAGCAGTTCTTC.

The J gene is TRBJ1-1, the V gene TRBV30; the match to TRBD1 covers 7 bases. In germline, CDR1 is GTSNPN, CDR2 SVGIG (reference sequence). This CDR3 is built from 13 residues. The trim removed 4 bases at V and 1 base at J, leaving 3 bases unmatched. For the CDR3, the DNA is TGTGCCTGGACAGGGGGAGGGAACACTGAAGCTTTCTTT. This sequence encodes CAWTGGGNTEAFF.

The chain combines TRBV5-1 with TRBJ2-2; D is unresolved. Per germline, CDR1 SGHRS and CDR2 YFSETQ. V dropped 0 bases and J dropped 1 base, with 7 bases sitting between them. This CDR3 has 15 residues. CDR3 protein: CASSLGSGNTGELFF. The DNA for the CDR3 is TGCGCCAGCAGCTTGGGGTCAGGGAACACCGGGGAGCTGTTTTTT.

The chain carries TRBV2 and TRBJ1-2; D gene unclear. The V and J ends lost 3 bases and 4 bases respectively, with 9 bases between them. The CDR3 extends over 13 amino acids. In germline, CDR1 is SNHLY, CDR2 FYNNEI. CDR3 nucleotide sequence: TGTGCCAGCAGTGAGATAGGAGGCTATGGCTACACCTTC. This translates into CASSEIGGYGYTF. The complete variable domain, with remaining parts taken from reference TRBV2 and TRBJ1-2, reads EPEVTQTPSHQVTQMGQEVILRCVPISNHLYFYWYRQILGQKVEFLVSFYNNEISEKSEIFDDQFSVERPDGSNFTLKIRSTKLEDSAMYFCASSEIGGYGYTFGSGTRLTVV.

This sequence joins TRBV7-6 and TRBJ2-7; TRBD2 is a possible D gene (7 bases). The CDR3 is made up of 16 amino acids. Germline V gene sequence: CDR1 SGHVS, CDR2 FNYEAQ. Trimming removed 1 base at V and 0 bases at J, with 13 bases between. The chain's CDR3 is CASSLEGGVISYEQYF. DNA for the CDR3: TGTGCCAGCAGCTTAGAGGGGGGGGTCATCTCCTACGAGCAGTACTTC.

The chain joins TRBV11-3 to TRBJ2-7; D is perhaps TRBD1 (5 bases). The CDR3 sequence is 13 residues long. Germline CDR1 and CDR2: SGHNT and YENEEA. Trimming took 5 bases from V and 2 from J, leaving 10 bases between them. The CDR3 region is CASSHRSTYEQYF. The DNA for the CDR3 is TGTGCCAGCAGCCACAGGAGTACCTACGAGCAGTACTTC. The full variable domain, rest sourced from reference TRBV11-3 and TRBJ2-7, is EAGVVQSPRYKIIEKKQPVAFWCNPISGHNTLYWYLQNLGQGPELLIRYENEEAVDDSQLPKDRFSAERLKGVDSTLKIQPAELGDSAVYLCASSHRSTYEQYFGPGTRLTVT.

The chain recombines TRBV5-1 with TRBJ1-1; possible D gene TRBD1, 5 bases. There are 14 residues in the CDR3. The V gene lost 9 bases and the J gene lost 3 bases, with 18 bases spanning the gap. Germline lookup yields CDR1 SGHRS and CDR2 YFSETQ. CDR3 DNA sequence: TGCGCCACCCGGTGGGGGGATGCGGACACTGAAGCTTTCTTT. Protein product: CATRWGDADTEAFF.

The chain recombines TRBV23-1 with TRBJ2-3, with a weak D call TRBD1 (6 bases). TRBV23-1 is filed as an ORF, its function uncertain. V lost 11 bases, J lost 5 bases, and 26 bases lay in between. This CDR3 is 16 amino acids long. The CDR3 DNA follows: TGCGCCGAAGAACCGGGACACGCCATTCAGGTAGATACGCAGTATTTT. Protein: CAEEPGHAIQVDTQYF.

The gene calls are TRBV11-3 and TRBJ2-1; TRBD2 matches 7 bases. The CDR3 sequence is 14 residues long. From germline, CDR1 is SGHNT and CDR2 YENEEA. The V segment lost 1 base and the J segment 3 bases; nucleotides outside the gene matches: 0. The CDR3 spells CASSLASGYNEQFF. CDR3 DNA: TGTGCCAGCAGCTTAGCTAGCGGCTACAATGAGCAGTTCTTC.

The chain joins TRBV5-4 to TRBJ2-5; TRBD2 matches 10 bases. Germline loops: CDR1 SGHNT, CDR2 YYREEE (reference sequence). This CDR3 has 15 amino acids. Trimming removed 6 bases from V and 5 bases from J; junction bases left unmatched: 10. The CDR3 sequence: CASTSERGGGETQYF. The CDR3 DNA is TGTGCCAGCACCTCCGAGCGGGGGGGAGGGGAGACCCAGTACTTC.